Below, one TCR beta chain is given with its context. Its antigen is unidentified. The data belong to a study of cytomegalovirus exposure and HLA in healthy donors. Overall study findings and caveats: Previously analyzed data showed that most TCR beta V segments were productive at a frequency of about 87% or about 30%.

Donors counted as nominally healthy when sampled, yet unrecorded immune exposures were likely. Germline V gene data show CDR1 as SGHDT and CDR2 as YYEEEE. The CDR3 consists of 15 residues. Trimming at V came to 3 bases and at J to 2 bases, leaving 6 bases not matched to a gene. Amplification used 60 Vbeta primers and 13 Jbeta primers. Repertoires were generated with immunoSEQ multiplex PCR, while TCRdb's copy carries only in-frame clones and drops some. The data show 90,000 to 110,000 clones, less than 80% seen once. The sequencing sample was made of PBMCs. The V call is TRBV5-6, the J call TRBJ2-7; 9 nucleotides match TRBD1. The source of this sequence is a young man in good health and CMV-seronegative. The CDR3 protein is CASSSGTGPTYEQYF. CDR3 nucleotides: TGTGCCAGCAGCTCTGGGACAGGGCCAACCTACGAGCAGTACTTC.